Following are 7 T cell receptor beta chains from one sample sequenced in a study of T cells after yellow fever vaccination. TCRdb fed the 5' RACE reads into MiXCR, producing one record per CDR3 protein. The sample records roughly 350,000 distinct CDR3 sequences, approximately 4% being singletons. The sequencing here drew on PBMCs, taken 5 days after the yellow fever booster vaccination. These receptors came from a man aged 18 to 29 who received the YFV17D yellow fever vaccine.

V gene TRBV28 combines with J gene TRBJ1-1; tentative D call: TRBD1 (6 bases). From germline, CDR1 is MDHEN and CDR2 SYDVKM. V dropped 5 bases and J dropped 2 bases, with 24 bases sitting between them. The CDR3 has 18 residues. CDR3 DNA sequence: TGTGCCAGCAGTCCCTCTGGGGGCCAAGCCTATGCCAACACTGAAGCTTTCTTT. Translating gives CASSPSGGQAYANTEAFF.

This clonotype was counted between two and nine times. The chain couples TRBV4-1 to TRBJ1-5, with D unresolved. Germline CDR1 reads MGHRA; CDR2 reads YSYEKL. The V gene lost 3 bases and the J gene lost 3 bases, with 3 bases spanning the gap. The CDR3 consists of 12 residues. The CDR3 here is CASSHVNQPQHF. CDR3 DNA: TGCGCCAGCAGCCATGTCAATCAGCCCCAGCATTTT.

The V call is TRBV3-1, the J call TRBJ2-2; D perhaps matches TRBD1 (6 bases). This CDR3 comprises 15 residues. The V gene lost 7 bases and the J gene lost 4 bases, with 16 bases spanning the gap. CDR1 and CDR2 (germline): LGHDT, YNNKEL (reference sequence). CDR3 loop: CASKFRGSGTGELFF. The CDR3 region has the DNA TGTGCCAGCAAGTTCAGGGGTTCGGGCACCGGGGAGCTGTTTTTT.

This clonotype was detected a few times. The J gene is TRBJ2-4, the V gene TRBV4-2, with TRBD1 as a possible D gene (6 bases). V lost 6 bases, J lost 3 bases, and 18 bases lay in between. The germline CDR1 and CDR2 sequences are LGHNA and YNFKEQ. The CDR3 runs to 16 residues. The CDR3 spells CASSLTGSVGKNIQYF. The CDR3 coding sequence is TGTGCCAGCAGTCTTACAGGGTCGGTGGGCAAAAACATTCAGTACTTC.

The gene calls are TRBV20-1 and TRBJ2-1; D is unresolved. Germline lookup yields CDR1 DFQATT and CDR2 SNEGSKA (reference sequence). The CDR3 spans 14 residues. Trimming removed 0 bases from V and 5 bases from J, with 11 bases in between. The CDR3 region is CSARERVRNNEQFF. CDR3 sequence (DNA): TGCAGTGCTAGAGAAAGGGTCCGCAACAATGAGCAGTTCTTC.

This clonotype was counted between two and nine times. This chain joins TRBV7-2 and TRBJ2-1; TRBD2 matches 12 bases. CDR3 size: 15 residues. J lost 5 bases, V lost 5 bases, and 4 bases had no gene match. Germline V lookup: CDR1 SGHTA, CDR2 FQGNSA. The CDR3 protein is CASSRRTSGNNEQFF. The CDR3 DNA is TGTGCCAGCAGCCGGCGGACTAGCGGGAACAATGAGCAGTTCTTC.

This clonotype was observed a handful of times. V usage is TRBV7-6 and J usage is TRBJ1-1; D uncertain. The CDR3 extends over 18 amino acids. V was trimmed by 2 bases and J by 3 bases, leaving 22 bases between them. Germline V lookup: CDR1 SGHVS, CDR2 FNYEAQ. CDR3 sequence: CASSLYRGQASSYTEAFF. The CDR3 coding sequence is TGTGCCAGCAGCTTATATCGAGGGCAGGCCAGTTCTTACACTGAAGCTTTCTTT.